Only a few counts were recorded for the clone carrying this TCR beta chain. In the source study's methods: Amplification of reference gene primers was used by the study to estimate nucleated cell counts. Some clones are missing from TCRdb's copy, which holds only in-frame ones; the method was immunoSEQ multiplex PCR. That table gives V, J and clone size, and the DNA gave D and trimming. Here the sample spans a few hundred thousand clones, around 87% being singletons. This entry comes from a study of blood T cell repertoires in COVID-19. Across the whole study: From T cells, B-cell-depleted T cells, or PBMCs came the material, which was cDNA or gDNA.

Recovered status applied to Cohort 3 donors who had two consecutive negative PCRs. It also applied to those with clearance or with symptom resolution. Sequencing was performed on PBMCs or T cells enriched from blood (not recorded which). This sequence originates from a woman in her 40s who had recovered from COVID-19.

CDR3 protein: CASSQIAGELFF. The CDR3 DNA sequence: TGTGCCAGCAGCCAAATTGCCGGGGAGCTGTTTTTT. The chain employs TRBV11-3 and TRBJ2-2; D gene uncertain. The length of the CDR3 is 12 residues. Per the germline V gene, CDR1 is SGHNT and CDR2 is YENEEA. V was trimmed by 5 bases and J by 6 bases, leaving 7 bases between them.